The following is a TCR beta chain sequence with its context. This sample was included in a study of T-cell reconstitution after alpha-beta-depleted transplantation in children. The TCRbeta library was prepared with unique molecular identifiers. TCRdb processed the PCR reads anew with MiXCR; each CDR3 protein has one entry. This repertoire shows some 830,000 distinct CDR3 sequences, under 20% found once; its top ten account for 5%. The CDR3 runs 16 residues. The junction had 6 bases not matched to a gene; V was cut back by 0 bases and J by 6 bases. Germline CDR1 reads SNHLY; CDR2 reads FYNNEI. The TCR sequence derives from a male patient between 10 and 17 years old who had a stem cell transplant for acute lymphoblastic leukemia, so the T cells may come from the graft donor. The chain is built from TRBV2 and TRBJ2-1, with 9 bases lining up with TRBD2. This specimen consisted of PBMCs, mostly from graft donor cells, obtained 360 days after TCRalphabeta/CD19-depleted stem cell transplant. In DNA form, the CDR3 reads TGTGCCAGCAGTGAAGCGACTAGCGGTTACATCAATGAGCAGTTCTTC. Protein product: CASSEATSGYINEQFF.